The 31 T cell receptor beta chains listed next were all sequenced from one sample in a study of a mutant IDH1 vaccine in newly diagnosed glioma. Produced via immunoSEQ multiplex PCR; TCRdb's table is partial and in-frame only. Counted here are about 54,000 clones, approximately 80% occurring once; the ten biggest clones make up about 6.3%. These receptors lack a known antigen. Time point indicated: week 23, last vaccination. Every single dose of the vaccine, 300 ug of mutant IDH1 20-mer peptide, came with topical imiquimod. This specimen was PBMCs, taken from a glioma patient whose treatment included an IDH1 peptide vaccine. The origin of the receptors is a man in his forties with glioma.

The V call is TRBV10-3, the J call TRBJ2-7; a possible D gene is TRBD2 (6 bases). Looked up from germline, CDR1 is ENHRY and CDR2 is SYGVKD. The V gene lost 0 bases and the J gene lost 2 bases, with 11 bases spanning the gap. This CDR3 is 15 amino acids long. The CDR3 loop reads CAISESGGAPYEQYF. The CDR3 DNA sequence: TGTGCCATCAGTGAGTCAGGAGGGGCACCCTACGAGCAGTACTTC.

J is TRBJ2-3 and V is TRBV18; 7 bases are shared with TRBD2. Germline V CDR1 and CDR2: KGHSH, LQKENI. The CDR3 totals 13 residues. Trimming took 3 bases from V and 5 from J; bases not matched to a gene: 2. The DNA for the CDR3 is TGTGCCAGCTCACCCTCGGGGGGAGATACGCAGTATTTT. It specifies CASSPSGGDTQYF.

This sequence joins TRBV6-6 and TRBJ2-1; maybe TRBD2 (6 bases). Germline CDR1 and CDR2: MNHNY and SVGAGI (reference sequence). V shed 4 bases and J shed 12 bases, with 19 bases lying between them. There are 14 residues in the CDR3. The CDR3 sequence: CASSSHGTPDGQFF. The CDR3 DNA follows: TGTGCCAGCAGTTCCCACGGGACTCCCGACGGGCAGTTCTTC.

The chain uses TRBV4-1 and TRBJ1-2; D ambiguous. V was shortened by 3 bases and J by 3 bases, with 14 bases between the two germline ends. The CDR3 consists of 15 residues. CDR1 and CDR2 from the germline V gene are MGHRA and YSYEKL. DNA for the CDR3: TGCGCCAGCAGCCATGAGACTACAGTAGACTATGGCTACACCTTC. This codes for CASSHETTVDYGYTF.

This clone has just a few counts. The chain combines TRBV5-1 with TRBJ1-4; unclear D gene. CDR1 SGHRS and CDR2 YFSETQ come from the germline V gene. Between the trimmed V and J ends, which lost 0 bases and 8 bases, there was a span of 11 bases. The length of the CDR3 is 14 residues. The CDR3, as DNA: TGCGCCAGCAGCTTGGTTAGGGATCTGGAAAAACTGTTTTTT. As protein: CASSLVRDLEKLFF.

This clone was detected once. V and J are TRBV6-1 and TRBJ1-2, with 11 bases identical to TRBD1. Germline V gives CDR1 MNHNS, CDR2 SASEGT. The CDR3 is 16 residues long. J gave up 8 bases and V 2 bases, and 10 bases lay outside the gene matches. CDR3 in amino acids: CASSEIIGQGALGYTF. Written as DNA, the CDR3 is TGTGCCAGCAGTGAAATAATCGGACAGGGGGCGTTGGGCTACACCTTC.

V and J are TRBV27 and TRBJ1-2; 10 positions agree with TRBD1. This CDR3 spans 14 amino acids. Trimming at V came to 6 bases and at J to 5 bases, leaving 6 bases not matched to a gene. Germline CDR1 MNHEY, CDR2 SMNVEV (reference sequence). The CDR3 nucleotides are TGTGCCAGCAGGCCCCGGGACAGGGGATATGGCTACACCTTC. It is translated as CASRPRDRGYGYTF.

The genes are TRBV10-1 and TRBJ1-4; D gene unclear. Per the germline V gene, CDR1 is WNHNN and CDR2 is SYGVQD (reference sequence). This CDR3 is built from 15 residues. V was trimmed by 7 bases and J by 0 bases, leaving 12 bases between them. CDR3 residues: CASTPHKATNEKLFF. In DNA form, the CDR3 reads TGCGCCAGCACTCCCCACAAGGCAACTAATGAAAAACTGTTTTTT.

The V call is TRBV5-1, the J call TRBJ2-6, with 11 nucleotides matching TRBD1. From germline, CDR1 is SGHRS and CDR2 YFSETQ. V dropped 6 bases and J dropped 1; count of bases not matched to a gene: 12. The CDR3 is 19 residues long. The DNA for the CDR3 is TGCGCCAGCACCCGGCGGACAGGGGGCGCTTATTCTGGGGCCAACGTCCTGACTTTC. This translates into CASTRRTGGAYSGANVLTF.

DNA of the CDR3: TGTGCCAGCAGTGAAAGGGTTAACACTGAAGCTTTCTTT. Protein sequence: CASSERVNTEAFF. The rearrangement joins TRBV2 to TRBJ1-1; D unresolved. This CDR3 region has 13 residues. Looked up from germline, CDR1 is SNHLY and CDR2 is FYNNEI. The ends were cut back, 2 bases at V and 2 bases at J, with 6 bases in the middle. Complete variable domain (other parts from reference TRBV2 and TRBJ1-1): EPEVTQTPSHQVTQMGQEVILRCVPISNHLYFYWYRQILGQKVEFLVSFYNNEISEKSEIFDDQFSVERPDGSNFTLKIRSTKLEDSAMYFCASSERVNTEAFFGQGTRLTVV.

The rearrangement uses TRBV5-4 and TRBJ2-5; D is possibly TRBD1 (6 bases). CDR1 and CDR2 (germline): SGHNT, YYREEE (reference sequence). Trimming shortened V by 0 bases and J by 4 bases, and 10 bases separated the two germline ends. The CDR3 has 14 amino acids. The CDR3 loop reads CASSLAGATETQYF. CDR3 DNA sequence: TGTGCCAGCAGCTTGGCAGGGGCAACAGAGACCCAGTACTTC.

V gene TRBV18 combines with J gene TRBJ2-2; 10 nucleotides agree with TRBD2. Germline V gives CDR1 KGHSH, CDR2 LQKENI. V lost 4 bases and J lost 3; bases outside the gene matches: 11. The CDR3 sequence is 18 residues long. The CDR3 protein is CASSRSHLAGEYTGELFF. The CDR3 DNA is TGTGCCAGCTCACGCTCCCACCTAGCGGGGGAATACACCGGGGAGCTGTTTTTT.

The J gene is TRBJ1-5, the V gene TRBV5-4, with 9 bases aligning to TRBD1. The CDR3 has 14 residues. After removal of 2 bases from V and 6 bases from J, the junction contained 3 bases not matched to a gene. CDR1 and CDR2 (germline): SGHNT, YYREEE (reference sequence). The chain's CDR3 is CASSLQGAGQPQHF. The CDR3 DNA reads TGTGCCAGCAGCTTACAGGGGGCTGGTCAGCCCCAGCATTTT. The full variable domain, rest sourced from reference TRBV5-4 and TRBJ1-5, is ETGVTQSPTHLIKTRGQQVTLRCSSQSGHNTVSWYQQALGQGPQFIFQYYREEENGRGNFPPRFSGLQFPNYSSELNVNALELDDSALYLCASSLQGAGQPQHFGDGTRLSIL.

The rearrangement joins TRBV20-1 to TRBJ2-7; TRBD2 is a possible D gene (6 bases). Trimming took 6 bases from V and 4 from J, leaving 10 bases between them. From germline, CDR1 is DFQATT and CDR2 SNEGSKA (reference sequence). The length of the CDR3 is 11 residues. CDR3 sequence reads: CSARLVYEQYF. The CDR3 DNA sequence: TGCAGTGCAAGACTAGTTTACGAGCAGTACTTC.

This sequence joins TRBV27 and TRBJ1-2; D gene unclear. Germline V gene lookup returns CDR1 MNHEY and CDR2 SMNVEV (reference sequence). The ends were cut back, 5 bases at V and 0 bases at J, with 13 bases in the middle. There are 15 residues in the CDR3. CDR3 sequence reads: CASSHSTYPNYGYTF. CDR3 nucleotide sequence: TGTGCCAGCAGTCATTCGACATATCCTAACTATGGCTACACCTTC.

The chain has TRBV5-1 and TRBJ2-2, with D possibly being TRBD2 (5 bases). This CDR3 region has 14 residues. The germline V gene has CDR1 SGHRS and CDR2 YFSETQ. V was cut by 4 bases and J by 8 bases, with 15 bases left in between. CDR3 bases: TGCGCCAGCAGCGCGGGTTCCCTAGGGGGGGAGCTGTTTTTT. Its protein product is CASSAGSLGGELFF.

The V call is TRBV4-1, the J call TRBJ2-2, with D maybe TRBD2 (6 bases). The CDR3 sequence is 15 residues long. Germline CDR1 is MGHRA and CDR2 is YSYEKL. Trimming took off 4 bases at V and 7 bases at J, with 16 bases between the two ends. Here the CDR3 DNA reads TGCGCCAGCAGCCCCCGGGACTGGGGAGGCGGGGAGCTGTTTTTT. Protein sequence: CASSPRDWGGGELFF.

The V call is TRBV27, the J call TRBJ1-6; the D gene is possibly TRBD1 (6 bases). V was clipped by 3 bases and J by 7 bases, with 16 bases between them. The CDR3 contains 16 residues. Germline loops: CDR1 MNHEY, CDR2 SMNVEV (reference sequence). The CDR3 DNA reads TGTGCCAGCAGTTTCTCTTTAGGACAGCCGAATTCACCCCTCCACTTT. Amino acids: CASSFSLGQPNSPLHF.

The rearrangement joins TRBV7-9 to TRBJ2-1; D unclear. The germline V and J ends were trimmed by 5 bases and 7 bases, with 9 bases remaining between them. Germline CDR1 is SEHNR and CDR2 is FQNEAQ (reference sequence). The CDR3 spans 12 residues. CDR3 sequence (DNA): TGTGCCAGCAGCCCCACAAAGAATGAGCAGTTCTTC. Its translation is CASSPTKNEQFF.

The chain links TRBV29-1 to TRBJ1-1; D not certain. CDR1 and CDR2 from the germline V gene are SQVTM and ANQGSEA. This CDR3 has 12 residues. Trimming left V 4 bases short and J 2 bases short, with 8 bases between. CDR3 sequence reads: CSVVPSNTEAFF. CDR3 DNA: TGCAGCGTTGTCCCCAGCAACACTGAAGCTTTCTTT.

This clone has just a few counts. This rearrangement joins TRBV5-5 to TRBJ2-7; 7 bases are a match to TRBD1. V was clipped by 4 bases and J by 4 bases; unmatched bases: 11. The CDR3 loop spans 15 amino acids. Germline V gene lookup returns CDR1 SGHKS and CDR2 YYEKEE (reference sequence). The CDR3 here is CASSIITGVSYEQYF. CDR3 coding DNA: TGTGCCAGCAGCATTATAACAGGGGTCTCGTACGAGCAGTACTTC.

The sample holds a few counts of this clone. The rearrangement joins TRBV2 to TRBJ1-1; D unclear. V was clipped by 0 bases and J by 1 base, with 3 bases between them. CDR3 length: 13 residues. CDR1 SNHLY and CDR2 FYNNEI come from the germline V gene. The CDR3 spells CASSEATNTEAFF. The CDR3 DNA reads as TGTGCCAGCAGTGAAGCGACGAACACTGAAGCTTTCTTT. Variable domain in full (rest from reference TRBV2 and TRBJ1-1): EPEVTQTPSHQVTQMGQEVILRCVPISNHLYFYWYRQILGQKVEFLVSFYNNEISEKSEIFDDQFSVERPDGSNFTLKIRSTKLEDSAMYFCASSEATNTEAFFGQGTRLTVV.

The rearrangement joins TRBV7-2 to TRBJ2-6; D is uncertain. V shed 7 bases and J shed 0 bases, with 10 bases lying between them. The germline CDR1 and CDR2 sequences are SGHTA and FQGNSA. The CDR3 is made up of 15 amino acids. CDR3 residues: CASTPFHSGANVLTF. The CDR3 region has the DNA TGTGCCAGCACCCCTTTCCACTCTGGGGCCAACGTCCTGACTTTC. Complete variable domain (other parts from reference TRBV7-2 and TRBJ2-6): GAGVSQSPSNKVTEKGKDVELRCDPISGHTALYWYRQSLGQGLEFLIYFQGNSAPDKSGLPSDRFSAERTGGSVSTLTIQRTQQEDSAVYLCASTPFHSGANVLTFGAGSRLTVL.

This clone was seen once. V is TRBV5-1 and J is TRBJ2-5; D assignment may be TRBD1 or TRBD2 (5 bases each). V dropped 2 bases and J dropped 3 bases, with 17 bases sitting between them. The CDR3 sequence is 16 residues long. Per germline, CDR1 SGHRS and CDR2 YFSETQ. The CDR3 sequence: CASSFYKGLAKETQYF. For the CDR3, the DNA is TGCGCCAGCAGCTTTTACAAGGGGCTAGCTAAAGAGACCCAGTACTTC.

The table lists this clone with a few counts. The rearrangement joins TRBV6-6 to TRBJ1-6; D is unclear. This CDR3 is built from 13 residues. Germline V gives CDR1 MNHNY, CDR2 SVGAGI (reference sequence). V was clipped by 2 bases and J by 16 bases, with 15 bases between them. In DNA, the CDR3 is TGTGCCAGCAGTTACACGGGCCGCGGCTCGCTCCACTTT. This translates into CASSYTGRGSLHF.

The chain employs TRBV9 and TRBJ2-3; D unclear. Trimming removed 0 bases at V and 8 bases at J, with 7 bases between. The CDR3 covers 12 residues. Germline CDR1 reads SGDLS; CDR2 reads YYNGEE. CDR3 in amino acids: CASSVAGGTQYF. In DNA, the CDR3 is TGTGCCAGCAGCGTAGCAGGCGGTACGCAGTATTTT.

The J gene is TRBJ2-7, the V gene TRBV7-8, with a possible D match to TRBD2 (5 bases). Trimming pared 1 base from V and 6 bases from J, leaving 16 bases between. Germline CDR1 is SGHVS and CDR2 is FQNEAQ. CDR3 length: 15 residues. The CDR3 sequence: CASSLVGVGVIEQYF. For the CDR3, the DNA is TGTGCCAGCAGCTTAGTCGGGGTCGGAGTAATCGAGCAGTACTTC.

The V gene is TRBV7-8, the J gene TRBJ1-2; 8 bases map to TRBD1. Germline trimming cut 6 bases from V and 5 bases from J; bases unmatched to any gene: 5. The CDR3 runs to 13 residues. Germline loops: CDR1 SGHVS, CDR2 FQNEAQ. CDR3 DNA sequence: TGTGCCAGCAGTTTGACAGGGGCTTATGGCTACACCTTC. Protein sequence: CASSLTGAYGYTF.

This chain connects TRBV30 to TRBJ1-6, with unresolved D. Germline CDR1 reads GTSNPN; CDR2 reads SVGIG (reference sequence). V was pared by 1 base and J by 0 bases, with 1 base between. The CDR3 contains 13 residues. CDR3 sequence reads: CAWSGSYNSPLHF. CDR3 nucleotides: TGTGCCTGGAGTGGCTCCTATAATTCACCCCTCCACTTT.

This chain links TRBV5-6 with TRBJ2-1, with 9 bases lining up with TRBD2. From germline, CDR1 is SGHDT and CDR2 YYEEEE. CDR3 length equals 16 residues. V was pared by 1 base and J by 2 bases, with 4 bases of the junction left unmatched. CDR3: CASSLRRGGPYNEQFF. The DNA for the CDR3 is TGTGCCAGCAGCTTGAGGCGGGGGGGCCCCTACAATGAGCAGTTCTTC.

This rearrangement joins TRBV19 to TRBJ1-5, with D possibly matching TRBD1 (5 bases). The CDR3 totals 16 residues. V was clipped by 9 bases and J by 5 bases, with 23 bases between them. Germline CDR1 is LNHDA and CDR2 is SQIVND (reference sequence). The CDR3 spells CASLKGQGEGYQPQHF. CDR3 in DNA: TGTGCCAGCCTTAAGGGGCAGGGAGAAGGGTATCAGCCCCAGCATTTT.